This TCR beta chain was sequenced for a study of T cell changes during pregnancy in multiple sclerosis (dated by TCRdb to about 2019). Turning to the overall study: The study looked at changes in the T cell repertoire across pregnancy in women with multiple sclerosis.

Looking up the germline V gene yields CDR1 MDHEN and CDR2 SYDVKM. V drops 2 bases and J drops 6 bases, leaving 13 bases in between. The cysteine opens and the phenylalanine closes a CDR3 of 15 amino acids. Just CDR3 DNA is preserved here, 45 bases in frame from base 1. The library was obtained by the immunoSEQ multiplex PCR assay. TCRdb stores this immuneACCESS table with in-frame sequences only. Part of the clones is absent; in the studies checked, under half of the shortfall reflects unresolved V genes, and no reason is known for the rest. Across this sample there are more than 10,000 clones, with more than 70% seen only once. Jointly, the top ten make up approximately 7.7% of the sample. Notes on this clone: The target of this receptor is not known. No much larger clone exists at a distance of one base, and base qualities are not known.

Recombination connected TRBV28 to TRBJ1-4, with no reliable assignment of the D segment. The sequence was collected from a female donor in good health, enrolled as a control in a pregnancy study. The specimen comprised CD8+ T cells from peripheral blood mononuclear cells, sampled in the second trimester of pregnancy. Here is the DNA: TGTGCCAGCAGTTTAACGGGTGACGGATATGAAAAACTGTTTTTT. Its translation reads: CASSLTGDGYEKLFF.